These 26 T cell receptor beta chains were sequenced from one sample in a study of shared clonotypes between healthy human individuals. Assay: immunoSEQ multiplex PCR; the TCRdb copy retains only in-frame clones and omits some. The table records over 1.5 million clones, approximately 98% of them present only once. The sequencing sample was made of naive CD4+ T cells sorted from blood. Subset given: CD45RA+ positively selected. These receptors were taken from a man younger than 40 in good health.

The V and J genes are TRBV28 and TRBJ1-2; D is unclear. V lost 6 bases and J lost 12, with 20 bases in between. The CDR3 consists of 13 residues. The germline gives CDR1 MDHEN, CDR2 SYDVKM. The CDR3 DNA reads TGTGCCAGCAGCGATGGCCGATCCCGGCCGGACACCTTC. Its protein product is CASSDGRSRPDTF.

V usage is TRBV5-1 and J usage is TRBJ2-1; D is tentatively TRBD1 or TRBD2 (5 bases each). CDR3 size: 13 residues. Trimming cost V 4 bases and J 4 bases, with 9 bases left between them. In germline, CDR1 is SGHRS, CDR2 YFSETQ. The CDR3, as DNA: TGCGCCAGCAGCACAGGACTGTACAATGAGCAGTTCTTC. The encoded protein is CASSTGLYNEQFF.

The J gene is TRBJ2-7, the V gene TRBV18; possibly TRBD1 or TRBD2 for D (5 bases each). Germline V gives CDR1 KGHSH, CDR2 LQKENI. The length of the CDR3 is 15 residues. V was clipped by 5 bases and J by 5 bases, with 19 bases between them. CDR3 DNA: TGTGCCAGCTCAGAAACAGGCGACGGGATACACGAGCAGTACTTC. Translating it yields CASSETGDGIHEQYF.

The chain has TRBV18 and TRBJ1-5, with a tentative D call TRBD1 (5 bases). CDR1 is KGHSH, CDR2 LQKENI, per germline. V was cut by 2 bases and J by 5 bases, with 10 bases left in between. There are 14 residues in the CDR3. The CDR3 spells CASSPEQVHQPQHF. The CDR3 nucleotides are TGTGCCAGCTCACCAGAACAGGTCCATCAGCCCCAGCATTTT.

V gene TRBV6-5 combines with J gene TRBJ2-7; D is undetermined. V lost 2 bases and J lost 0, with 11 bases in between. The CDR3 covers 15 residues. Germline lookup yields CDR1 MNHEY and CDR2 SVGAGI. The CDR3 sequence is CASSYRPSFSYEQYF. The CDR3 DNA reads as TGTGCCAGCAGTTACCGGCCAAGTTTCTCCTACGAGCAGTACTTC.

The rearrangement joins TRBV5-1 to TRBJ2-7; 7 bases match TRBD1. Germline loops: CDR1 SGHRS, CDR2 YFSETQ. Trimming cost V 2 bases and J 2 bases; bases outside gene matches: 4. The CDR3 covers 14 residues. For the CDR3, the DNA is TGCGCCAGCAGCTTACAAGGACAGGCCTACGAGCAGTACTTC. Protein product: CASSLQGQAYEQYF.

The V gene is TRBV27, the J gene TRBJ1-2, with TRBD1 identical over 8 bases. This CDR3 is 16 amino acids long. J was trimmed by 4 bases and V by 3 bases; bases with no gene match: 10. The germline gives CDR1 MNHEY, CDR2 SMNVEV (reference sequence). The CDR3 nucleotides are TGTGCCAGCAGTTTCGTGACAGGGGCCTATAGCTATGGCTACACCTTC. Encoded protein: CASSFVTGAYSYGYTF.

The chain employs TRBV6-4 and TRBJ1-2; D not resolved. The germline gives CDR1 MRHNA, CDR2 SNTAGT. The CDR3 length is 13 residues. The germline V and J ends were trimmed by 6 bases and 5 bases, with 13 bases remaining between them. The CDR3 loop reads CASRKKGGYGYTF. The CDR3 DNA is TGTGCCAGCAGGAAGAAGGGCGGGTATGGCTACACCTTC.

The gene calls are TRBV28 and TRBJ2-7, with a tentative D call TRBD1 (5 bases). The CDR3 is 10 amino acids. Germline CDR1 MDHEN, CDR2 SYDVKM. V lost 5 bases to trimming and J lost 13 bases, with 12 bases between them. CDR3 coding DNA: TGTGCCAGCAGTGGACAATCACTCTACTTC. This gives the protein CASSGQSLYF.

The chain links TRBV6-5 to TRBJ1-1; 7 bases match TRBD1. The CDR3 is made up of 15 amino acids. The germline gives CDR1 MNHEY, CDR2 SVGAGI. After removal of 6 bases from V and 3 bases from J, the junction contained 10 bases not matched to a gene. The CDR3 sequence: CASSLDRAGDTEAFF. Written as DNA, the CDR3 is TGTGCCAGCAGCCTCGACAGGGCGGGCGACACTGAAGCTTTCTTT.

The CDR3 spells CASSVESGRGSGYTF. CDR3 DNA: TGTGCCAGCAGCGTAGAGTCCGGCAGGGGTAGCGGCTACACCTTC. The chain is built from TRBV9 and TRBJ1-2; D is possibly TRBD1 (6 bases). Germline loops: CDR1 SGDLS, CDR2 YYNGEE. V was cut by 0 bases and J by 8 bases, with 17 bases left in between. The CDR3 is 15 residues long.

Worth noting for this clone: The same CDR3 can be traced to other DNA sequences in this sample. CDR3 residues: CSARSDTEAFF. Here the CDR3 DNA reads TGCAGTGCTAGATCTGACACTGAAGCTTTCTTT. The chain couples TRBV20-1 to TRBJ1-1; D is ambiguous. The CDR3 sequence is 11 residues long. Trimming left V 2 bases short and J 3 bases short, with 4 bases between. The germline gives CDR1 DFQATT, CDR2 SNEGSKA (reference sequence).

V gene TRBV18 combines with J gene TRBJ2-1; perhaps TRBD2 as D (5 bases). Germline CDR1 KGHSH, CDR2 LQKENI. V dropped 3 bases and J dropped 2 bases, with 8 bases sitting between them. The CDR3 totals 14 residues. CDR3 residues: CASSPRRTYNEQFF. The CDR3 nucleotides read TGTGCCAGCTCACCCCGGAGGACCTACAATGAGCAGTTCTTC.

The chain joins TRBV19 to TRBJ2-7, with D perhaps TRBD1 (6 bases). The length of the CDR3 is 15 residues. In germline, CDR1 is LNHDA, CDR2 SQIVND (reference sequence). V lost 4 bases and J 5 bases, leaving 18 bases between the germline ends. CDR3 in DNA: TGTGCCAGTAGTACCACCCCGCAGGGGTTCCACGAGCAGTACTTC. It encodes CASSTTPQGFHEQYF.

The chain uses TRBV28 and TRBJ2-5; D gene ambiguous. The CDR3 is 13 amino acids. Trimming took 3 bases from V and 3 from J, leaving 8 bases between them. In germline, CDR1 is MDHEN, CDR2 SYDVKM. CDR3 sequence (DNA): TGTGCCAGCAGTTTTCCGGGCAAAGAGACCCAGTACTTC. Its protein is CASSFPGKETQYF.

This sequence joins TRBV5-1 and TRBJ2-1; 7 nucleotides align to TRBD1. CDR1 is SGHRS and CDR2 is YFSETQ in the germline V gene. This CDR3 spans 16 amino acids. The ends lost 4 bases at V and 6 bases at J; junction bases unmatched: 13. The CDR3 nucleotides read TGCGCCAGCAGCAGAGAACCGGGACAGTTGGCCAATGAGCAGTTCTTC. It codes for CASSREPGQLANEQFF.

The V gene is TRBV27, the J gene TRBJ2-5; possibly TRBD1 for D (6 bases). The V end was cut by 8 bases, the J end by 5 bases, with 21 bases between. Per germline, CDR1 MNHEY and CDR2 SMNVEV (reference sequence). The CDR3 has 15 residues. The DNA of the CDR3 is TGTGCCAGCGGAAACACAGGGCCTTCGGGTGAGACCCAGTACTTC. This gives the protein CASGNTGPSGETQYF.

This chain links TRBV30 with TRBJ1-3; 7 bases are shared with TRBD1. CDR1 is GTSNPN, CDR2 SVGIG, per germline (reference sequence). Unmatched junction bases numbered 7, after V lost 0 bases and J lost 14 bases. The CDR3 sequence is 12 residues long. The CDR3 here is CAWSVRDRRLYF. In nucleotides, the CDR3 is TGTGCCTGGAGTGTCCGGGACAGAAGATTATATTTT.

The chain's CDR3 is CASSPQKGLSTDTQYF. The DNA for the CDR3 is TGCGCCAGCAGCCCACAAAAAGGACTGAGCACAGATACGCAGTATTTT. This chain connects TRBV5-1 to TRBJ2-3; a weak D match, TRBD2 (5 bases). CDR1 and CDR2 from the germline V gene are SGHRS and YFSETQ. V lost 4 bases to trimming and J lost 0 bases, with 15 bases between them. The CDR3 loop spans 16 amino acids.

V usage is TRBV25-1 and J usage is TRBJ2-4; a possible D gene is TRBD1 (5 bases). CDR1 and CDR2 (germline): MGHDK, SYGVNS. CDR3 length equals 15 residues. V dropped 8 bases and J dropped 7 bases, with 21 bases sitting between them. The CDR3 DNA sequence: TGTGCCAGCTCCTCCCCGCTAGGACATGAGAACATTCAGTACTTC. Residues: CASSSPLGHENIQYF.

V gene TRBV7-2 combines with J gene TRBJ1-5; TRBD1 might be the D (5 bases). The CDR3 sequence is 14 residues long. The V end lost 5 bases, the J end lost 9 bases, and 17 bases lay between the germline ends. CDR1 and CDR2 (germline): SGHTA, FQGNSA. The CDR3 DNA reads as TGTGCCAGCAGCCCCGGATGGGGCCGGCCGCCCCAGCATTTT. It translates to CASSPGWGRPPQHF.

V is TRBV5-4 and J is TRBJ2-2, with D maybe TRBD1 (6 bases). Germline V CDR1 and CDR2: SGHNT, YYREEE (reference sequence). Trimming cost V 4 bases and J 4 bases, with 14 bases left between them. The CDR3 totals 15 residues. CDR3 nucleotide sequence: TGTGCCAGCAGCCTAGCAGGGGTTGGCACCGGGGAGCTGTTTTTT. Its translation is CASSLAGVGTGELFF. The full variable domain, its missing parts supplied by reference TRBV5-4 and TRBJ2-2, is ETGVTQSPTHLIKTRGQQVTLRCSSQSGHNTVSWYQQALGQGPQFIFQYYREEENGRGNFPPRFSGLQFPNYSSELNVNALELDDSALYLCASSLAGVGTGELFFGEGSRLTVL.

This clone was seen once. The chain has TRBV6-1 and TRBJ2-5; 7 nucleotides agree with TRBD1. Germline lookup yields CDR1 MNHNS and CDR2 SASEGT. The CDR3 sequence is 14 residues long. The V and J ends lost 4 bases and 4 bases, in that order; junction bases with no gene match: 6. The CDR3 reads CASSVTGVGETQYF. The CDR3 DNA sequence: TGTGCCAGCAGTGTTACAGGGGTGGGAGAGACCCAGTACTTC.

The chain carries TRBV19 and TRBJ2-7, with 9 nucleotides matching TRBD1. Germline assignment: CDR1 LNHDA and CDR2 SQIVND (reference sequence). The CDR3 is 17 residues long. V was clipped by 3 bases and J by 2 bases; unmatched bases: 11. CDR3 in amino acids: CASSILGGQGTPYEQYF. CDR3 nucleotides: TGTGCCAGTAGTATTCTTGGTGGACAGGGGACCCCCTACGAGCAGTACTTC.

The chain is built from TRBV30 and TRBJ1-1, with D possibly matching TRBD1 (5 bases). CDR3 length: 13 residues. V lost 8 bases, J lost 4 bases, and 17 bases lay in between. Germline V gene sequence: CDR1 GTSNPN, CDR2 SVGIG (reference sequence). The CDR3 sequence is CARGTRVPTEAFF. CDR3 DNA: TGTGCCCGGGGGACCCGAGTCCCCACTGAAGCTTTCTTT.

The V gene is TRBV10-3, the J gene TRBJ1-2; the match to TRBD1 covers 10 bases. CDR1 and CDR2 from the germline V gene are ENHRY and SYGVKD. This CDR3 has 16 amino acids. The J segment lost 4 bases and the V segment lost 4 bases, leaving 9 bases of the junction unmatched. In DNA, the CDR3 is TGTGCCATCAGTGGGACAGGGGGTGGTGTTGCCTATGGCTACACCTTC. Its protein is CAISGTGGGVAYGYTF.